Given below is one T cell receptor (beta chain) in context. The same CDR3 also results from other DNA sequences found in this sample. Original analysis: Estimation of nucleated cell counts relied on the amplification of reference gene primers. Clones were read by immunoSEQ multiplex PCR, and TCRdb kept only the in-frame ones, dropping some. Clone size and the V and J calls come from that table; the DNA yielded D and trimming. The sample has 200,000 to 300,000 clones; 75% to 95% are singletons. This sample was taken from a study of blood T cell repertoires in COVID-19. Study-wide background: Donors in the United States, Italy and Spain gave samples during acute or convalescent COVID-19. PBMCs, B-cell-depleted T cells, or T cells provided the cDNA or gDNA that made up the material.

V dropped 2 bases and J dropped 2; count of bases not matched to a gene: 1. There are 16 residues in the CDR3. Germline V CDR1 and CDR2: SGHRS, YFSETQ. This clonotype was sampled from a person aged 18-30 years with COVID-19, enrolled during active disease. The chain links TRBV5-1 to TRBJ2-5; TRBD2 matches 15 bases. The sample was peripheral blood. Here the CDR3 reads CASSLGLAGGQETQYF. The CDR3 region has the DNA TGCGCCAGCAGCTTAGGACTAGCGGGAGGGCAAGAGACCCAGTACTTC.